One sample yielded the 20 T cell receptor beta chains listed below, sequenced in a study of T cells in Graves' hyperthyroidism and ophthalmopathy. The TCR beta CDR3 regions underwent amplification using RNA transcripts as the source. HTBI primers were used for first-round RT-PCR of the TCR CDR3. TCRdb independently ran MiXCR on the multiplex PCR reads; one entry per CDR3 protein. The table lists 490,000 or so distinct CDR3 sequences, about 20% of them singletons. Source material: blood. Receptor source: a middle-aged man with Graves' ophthalmopathy.

Here the CDR3 DNA reads TGTGCCAGCAGTCCGACAGGCTTTCAAAACTATGGCTACACCTTC. It yields the protein CASSPTGFQNYGYTF. The rearrangement joins TRBV3-1 to TRBJ1-2; D may be TRBD1 (6 bases). The CDR3 spans 15 residues. Trimming shortened V by 6 bases and J by 2 bases, and 16 bases separated the two germline ends. Germline V gene data show CDR1 as LGHDT and CDR2 as YNNKEL (reference sequence).

This clonotype occurred many times. The gene calls are TRBV7-9 and TRBJ1-1, with D maybe TRBD1 (5 bases). The V and J ends lost 0 bases and 7 bases respectively, with 18 bases between them. CDR1 and CDR2 from the germline V gene are SEHNR and FQNEAQ (reference sequence). The CDR3 has 16 residues. CDR3 DNA sequence: TGTGCCAGCAGCTTAGCGGGGCGGGCAGGCCTTGGTGAAGCTTTCTTT. It yields the protein CASSLAGRAGLGEAFF.

This clonotype was counted at least ten times. This CDR3 is CASSPKTSNEQFF. The CDR3 DNA follows: TGTGCCAGCTCACCAAAAACAAGTAATGAGCAGTTCTTC. The chain joins TRBV18 to TRBJ2-1, with D uncertain. Per the germline V gene, CDR1 is KGHSH and CDR2 is LQKENI. The CDR3 length is 13 residues. Trimming cost V 2 bases and J 7 bases, with 9 bases left between them.

This clonotype was counted ten times or more. V gene TRBV7-9 combines with J gene TRBJ2-7, with D perhaps assigned TRBD1 or TRBD2 (5 bases each). Per germline, CDR1 SEHNR and CDR2 FQNEAQ (reference sequence). This CDR3 is 13 amino acids long. V was shortened by 6 bases and J by 6 bases, with 15 bases between the two germline ends. The CDR3 coding sequence is TGTGCCAGCAGTCAAGAGAGGGGCCTCGAGCAGTACTTC. Residues: CASSQERGLEQYF.

The table lists this clonotype with a few counts. The rearrangement joins TRBV5-1 to TRBJ1-1; D might be TRBD1 (5 bases). Germline V gives CDR1 SGHRS, CDR2 YFSETQ. This CDR3 is 15 amino acids long. The ends were cut back, 1 base at V and 0 bases at J, with 10 bases in the middle. The CDR3 sequence: CASSLWGEMNTEAFF. CDR3 nucleotides: TGCGCCAGCAGCTTGTGGGGGGAGATGAACACTGAAGCTTTCTTT.

V and J are TRBV10-3 and TRBJ2-7; TRBD1 matches 7 bases. V trimming: 4 bases; J trimming: 5 bases; junction bases outside the gene matches: 2. CDR1 and CDR2 from the germline V gene are ENHRY and SYGVKD. This CDR3 is 12 amino acids long. In DNA, the CDR3 is TGTGCCATCAGTGGACAGGGCCACGAGCAGTACTTC. Residues: CAISGQGHEQYF.

This chain uses TRBV20-1 with TRBJ2-6, with 8 bases matching TRBD2. Germline trimming cut 3 bases from V and 2 bases from J; bases unmatched to any gene: 6. Germline loops: CDR1 DFQATT, CDR2 SNEGSKA (reference sequence). CDR3 length: 16 residues. The CDR3 coding sequence is TGCAGTGCTAGGTTAGCGGGAAATCCTGGGGCCAACGTCCTGACTTTC. Protein: CSARLAGNPGANVLTF.

This clonotype was detected a few times. V usage is TRBV30 and J usage is TRBJ2-6; unclear D gene. There are 13 residues in the CDR3. Germline V gives CDR1 GTSNPN, CDR2 SVGIG (reference sequence). The V gene lost 5 bases and the J gene lost 2 bases, with 7 bases spanning the gap. The CDR3 sequence: CAWRRTGANVLTF. The CDR3 nucleotides read TGTGCCTGGCGTCGCACTGGGGCCAACGTCCTGACTTTC.

There are many counts of this clonotype. This sequence joins TRBV3-1 and TRBJ1-1; D uncertain. This CDR3 has 11 amino acids. CDR1 and CDR2 (germline): LGHDT, YNNKEL (reference sequence). Trimming pared 9 bases from V and 2 bases from J, leaving 7 bases between. CDR3 loop: CASGHNTEAFF. CDR3 sequence (DNA): TGTGCCAGTGGGCATAACACTGAAGCTTTCTTT. Together with reference TRBV3-1 and TRBJ1-1, the CDR3 gives the full variable domain: DTAVSQTPKYLVTQMGNDKSIKCEQNLGHDTMYWYKQDSKKFLKIMFSYNNKELIINETVPNRFSPKSPDKAHLNLHINSLELGDSAVYFCASGHNTEAFFGQGTRLTVV.

This clonotype has more than one count but fewer than ten. The chain is built from TRBV30 and TRBJ2-7; D unclear. The germline V and J ends were trimmed by 0 bases and 1 base, with 13 bases remaining between them. This CDR3 is built from 15 residues. Germline V gene data show CDR1 as GTSNPN and CDR2 as SVGIG (reference sequence). CDR3 nucleotide sequence: TGTGCCTGGAGTGTACAACGGCCGGTTTCCTACGAGCAGTACTTC. It yields the protein CAWSVQRPVSYEQYF.

There are many counts of this clonotype. V is TRBV28 and J is TRBJ2-3; unclear D gene. The V and J ends lost 2 bases and 2 bases respectively, with 11 bases between them. CDR1 MDHEN and CDR2 SYDVKM come from the germline V gene. This CDR3 has 15 amino acids. The chain's CDR3 is CASSLGVRNTDTQYF. The CDR3 DNA reads TGTGCCAGCAGTTTAGGGGTTAGGAACACAGATACGCAGTATTTT.

This clonotype was seen repeatedly, ten times or more. This chain uses TRBV7-3 with TRBJ2-1; 9 bases line up with TRBD2. The V gene end was trimmed by 5 bases and the J gene end by 10 bases; junction bases not matched to a gene: 12. The CDR3 contains 15 residues. Germline V gene lookup returns CDR1 SGHTA and CDR2 FQGTGA. For the CDR3, the DNA is TGTGCCAGCAGCGTACTTTCCGGGACTAGCAACGAGCAGTTCTTC. Protein sequence: CASSVLSGTSNEQFF.

V and J are TRBV3-2 and TRBJ2-7. TRBV3-2 is a documented pseudogene. The length of the CDR3 is 12 residues. The CDR3 sequence: CASSQPGYEQYF. The CDR3 bases are TGTGCCAGCAGCCAACCAGGCTACGAGCAGTACTTC.

The rearrangement uses TRBV12-3 or TRBV12-4 and TRBJ1-5; tentatively, D is TRBD1 (5 bases). The CDR3 is 19 residues long. Deletions cut 2 bases from V and 5 bases from J, with 25 bases between. CDR3 in amino acids: CASSLLERGPESGHQPQHF. The CDR3 bases are TGTGCCAGCAGTTTACTTGAGCGGGGCCCGGAATCGGGACATCAGCCCCAGCATTTT.

In this sample, this clonotype turned up many times. This chain uses TRBV6-2 or TRBV6-3 with TRBJ2-3; D is uncertain. The CDR3 extends over 14 amino acids. The germline gives CDR1 MNHEY, CDR2 SVGEGT. Deletions cut 2 bases from V and 2 bases from J, with 8 bases between. Here the CDR3 reads CASSYGVNTDTQYF. DNA for the CDR3: TGTGCCAGCAGTTACGGAGTTAACACAGATACGCAGTATTTT.

The table lists this clonotype with a few counts. This chain uses TRBV30 with TRBJ2-2; D is ambiguous. With 5 bases removed from V and 10 bases from J, the gap between germline ends came to 8 bases. The V gene's germline CDR1 is GTSNPN and CDR2 SVGIG (reference sequence). The CDR3 consists of 10 residues. The CDR3 loop reads CAWGVVELFF. DNA for the CDR3: TGTGCCTGGGGAGTCGTGGAGCTGTTTTTT.

Of note for this clonotype: This may stem from a read error, because a much larger clone lies one nucleotide away. The chain uses TRBV28 and TRBJ2-1; D not resolved. The V end lost 6 bases, the J end lost 5 bases, and 14 bases lay between the germline ends. Germline lookup yields CDR1 MDHEN and CDR2 SYDVKM. The CDR3 length is 14 residues. The CDR3 nucleotides are TGTGCCAGCAGCTCCCAGGACCTCCACAATGAGCAGTTCTTC. It encodes CASSSQDLHNEQFF. Complete variable domain (other parts from reference TRBV28 and TRBJ2-1): DVKVTQSSRYLVKRTGEKVFLECVQDMDHENMFWYRQDPGLGLRLIYFSYDVKMKEKGDIPEGYSVSREKKERFSLILESASTNQTSMYLCASSSQDLHNEQFFGPGTRLTVL.

The chain links TRBV13 to TRBJ1-2; D might be TRBD1 (6 bases). Germline loops: CDR1 PRHDT, CDR2 FYEKMQ (reference sequence). This CDR3 contains 15 residues. V was shortened by 5 bases and J by 8 bases, with 21 bases between the two germline ends. This chain's CDR3 is CASSTQAPGGLGYTF. DNA for the CDR3: TGTGCCAGCAGCACCCAAGCCCCGGGGGGCTTGGGCTACACCTTC.

This clonotype has ten or more counts. The rearrangement joins TRBV7-9 to TRBJ2-3, with 9 bases aligning to TRBD2. Germline V lookup: CDR1 SEHNR, CDR2 FQNEAQ (reference sequence). Trimming cost V 6 bases and J 0 bases; bases outside gene matches: 4. This CDR3 is 15 amino acids long. CDR3 sequence: CASRVGTSSTDTQYF. CDR3 in DNA: TGTGCCAGCAGAGTTGGGACTAGCAGCACAGATACGCAGTATTTT. Complete variable domain (other parts from reference TRBV7-9 and TRBJ2-3): DTGVSQNPRHKITKRGQNVTFRCDPISEHNRLYWYRQTLGQGPEFLTYFQNEAQLEKSRLLSDRFSAERPKGSFSTLEIQRTEQGDSAMYLCASRVGTSSTDTQYFGPGTRLTVL.

This clonotype was seen repeatedly, ten times or more. V is TRBV5-1 and J is TRBJ2-2; D perhaps matches TRBD2 (6 bases). The germline CDR1 and CDR2 sequences are SGHRS and YFSETQ. Trimming stripped 7 bases from V and 1 base from J, with 14 bases between. This CDR3 region has 15 residues. For the CDR3, the DNA is TGCGCCAGCCGACCTGGCGGGGTGAACACCGGGGAGCTGTTTTTT. Encoded protein: CASRPGGVNTGELFF.